Shown below are 10 T cell receptor beta chains from a single sample sequenced in a study of blood T cell repertoires in COVID-19. Generated by immunoSEQ multiplex PCR, the TCRdb table keeps only in-frame clones and is missing some. The sample lists roughly 240,000 clones; 88% were seen once. The sequenced sample consisted of PBMCs or T cells enriched from blood (not recorded which). The origin of the receptors is a woman aged 35 to 49 with acute COVID-19.

This clone was observed a single time. This chain links TRBV25-1 with TRBJ2-3; maybe TRBD2 (7 bases). The germline CDR1 and CDR2 sequences are MGHDK and SYGVNS. V lost 6 bases to trimming and J lost 4 bases, with 17 bases between them. This CDR3 comprises 15 residues. In nucleotides, the CDR3 is TGTGCCAGCAGGGAAGCAGGGCGGGGGCCAGATACGCAGTATTTT. Protein sequence: CASREAGRGPDTQYF. Drawing the rest from reference TRBV25-1 and TRBJ2-3, the complete variable domain is EADIYQTPRYLVIGTGKKITLECSQTMGHDKMYWYQQDPGMELHLIHYSYGVNSTEKGDLSSESTVSRIRTEHFPLTLESARPSHTSQYLCASREAGRGPDTQYFGPGTRLTVL.

The rearrangement uses TRBV29-1 and TRBJ2-5, with D possibly matching TRBD1 (5 bases). V gave up 7 bases and J gave up 1 base, with 13 bases separating them. The germline V gene encodes CDR1 SQVTM and CDR2 ANQGSEA. The CDR3 spans 13 residues. This chain's CDR3 is CSGIPGIQETQYF. In DNA, the CDR3 is TGCAGCGGAATTCCAGGGATCCAAGAGACCCAGTACTTC.

V is TRBV30 and J is TRBJ1-2; 10 bases line up with TRBD1. Unmatched junction bases numbered 6, after V lost 5 bases and J lost 0 bases. There are 15 residues in the CDR3. The germline V gene has CDR1 GTSNPN and CDR2 SVGIG (reference sequence). The CDR3, as DNA: TGTGCCTGGGGGGACAGGGGTCGGCCTAACTATGGCTACACCTTC. Translating gives CAWGDRGRPNYGYTF.

This clone was seen a handful of times. The rearrangement links TRBV6-1 to TRBJ1-2; D is unclear. Germline lookup yields CDR1 MNHNS and CDR2 SASEGT. CDR3 length: 13 residues. The V end lost 1 base, the J end lost 4 bases, and 7 bases lay between the germline ends. The DNA of the CDR3 is TGTGCCAGCAGTGAAGTAGGGAGCTATGGCTACACCTTC. It is translated as CASSEVGSYGYTF.

V gene TRBV21-1 combines with J gene TRBJ1-2. TRBV21-1 is deemed a pseudogene. This CDR3 spans 16 amino acids. CDR3 region: CASSKRGGNREIGYTF. The CDR3 DNA reads as TGTGCCAGCAGCAAACGGGGAGGGAACAGGGAAATAGGCTACACCTTC.

The V call is TRBV10-3, the J call TRBJ2-5, with D possibly being TRBD2 (6 bases). Germline assignment: CDR1 ENHRY and CDR2 SYGVKD. This CDR3 region has 17 residues. Trimming took 1 base from V and 7 from J, leaving 22 bases between them. The chain's CDR3 is CAISEWGGTVQEGTQYF. The CDR3 bases are TGTGCCATCAGTGAGTGGGGCGGGACCGTCCAGGAGGGGACCCAGTACTTC.

The chain carries TRBV6-4 and TRBJ2-2; 8 positions agree with TRBD1. This CDR3 spans 20 amino acids. After removal of 6 bases from V and 1 base from J, the junction contained 19 bases not matched to a gene. Per the germline V gene, CDR1 is MRHNA and CDR2 is SNTAGT. The CDR3: CASRTTPDDSGQGNTGELFF. Written as DNA, the CDR3 is TGTGCCAGCAGAACCACCCCAGACGACAGCGGACAGGGGAACACCGGGGAGCTGTTTTTT.

This sequence joins TRBV24-1 and TRBJ2-3; 12 bases agree with TRBD1. The trim removed 2 bases at V and 2 bases at J, leaving 7 bases unmatched. Germline-derived CDR1 and CDR2 are KGHDR and SFDVKD. The CDR3 consists of 18 residues. The CDR3: CATSDWTGTGGSTDTQYF. DNA of the CDR3: TGTGCCACCAGTGATTGGACCGGGACAGGGGGCTCCACAGATACGCAGTATTTT.

The chain carries TRBV6-4 and TRBJ2-7; 11 bases map to TRBD1. Germline-derived CDR1 and CDR2 are MRHNA and SNTAGT. The CDR3 runs 18 residues. The trim removed 5 bases at V and 3 bases at J, leaving 15 bases unmatched. This CDR3 is CASSPLRDRGWCGYEQYV. CDR3 DNA: TGTGCCAGCAGTCCCCTCCGGGACAGGGGGTGGTGCGGCTACGAGCAGTACGTC.

This clone was counted only a few times. The chain links TRBV27 to TRBJ1-2; TRBD1 is a possible D gene (6 bases). The CDR3 is 14 amino acids. V gave up 4 bases and J gave up 6 bases, with 15 bases separating them. CDR1 is MNHEY, CDR2 SMNVEV, per germline (reference sequence). DNA of the CDR3: TGTGCCAGCAGTTCCCGGGGGGCGATGCATGGCTACACCTTC. This gives the protein CASSSRGAMHGYTF.